These 27 T cell receptor beta chains were sequenced from one sample in a study of OX40 agonist ivuxolimab in advanced cancers. Using immunoSEQ multiplex PCR, the repertoire was profiled, and TCRdb retains in-frame clones only, with some absent. The data contain fewer than 90,000 clones, more than 75% of them seen just once; the ten biggest clones take up roughly 0.26%. Sample: CD4+ or CD8+ T cells sorted from blood, taken in a trial of the OX40 agonist ivuxolimab. The source of these receptors is an adult with an advanced solid tumor such as melanoma, head and neck, liver or kidney cancer.

The genes are TRBV6-5 and TRBJ2-5; D is uncertain. The ends were cut back, 7 bases at V and 5 bases at J, with 14 bases in the middle. CDR3 size: 13 residues. Germline V gene data show CDR1 as MNHEY and CDR2 as SVGAGI. The CDR3 protein is CASTRSFKETQYF. CDR3 DNA: TGTGCCAGCACTAGAAGTTTTAAGGAGACCCAGTACTTC.

The rearrangement uses TRBV19 and TRBJ1-5; tentative D call: TRBD1 (5 bases). The ends were cut back, 7 bases at V and 0 bases at J, with 16 bases in the middle. The CDR3 has 16 amino acids. Germline V gives CDR1 LNHDA, CDR2 SQIVND (reference sequence). CDR3 coding DNA: TGTGCCAGTAACTATTGGGGGGGATTTAGCAATCAGCCCCAGCATTTT. This gives the protein CASNYWGGFSNQPQHF.

Regarding this clone: The same CDR3 arises from other DNA sequences in this sample as well. The chain has TRBV2 and TRBJ1-1; D is uncertain. The CDR3 spans 13 residues. V was cut by 2 bases and J by 1 base, with 5 bases left in between. Germline V gene lookup returns CDR1 SNHLY and CDR2 FYNNEI. As DNA, the CDR3 is TGTGCCAGCAGTGAACAAGGGAACACTGAAGCTTTCTTT. Translated, it gives CASSEQGNTEAFF. The variable domain in full, with the rest retrieved from reference TRBV2 and TRBJ1-1, is EPEVTQTPSHQVTQMGQEVILRCVPISNHLYFYWYRQILGQKVEFLVSFYNNEISEKSEIFDDQFSVERPDGSNFTLKIRSTKLEDSAMYFCASSEQGNTEAFFGQGTRLTVV.

CDR3 sequence (DNA): TGTGCCACCAGCAGAGGCTTGGCTAGCGGATACCAAGAGACCCAGTACTTC. It specifies CATSRGLASGYQETQYF. The chain couples TRBV15 to TRBJ2-5; 7 bases fit TRBD2. V gave up 1 base and J gave up 0 bases; unmatched junction bases: 8. CDR1 and CDR2 from the germline V gene are LNHNV and YYDKDF (reference sequence). The CDR3 covers 17 residues.

The rearrangement uses TRBV21-1 and TRBJ2-7; the table gives TRBD1 as D, unverified against the DNA. TRBV21-1 is a pseudogene. CDR3 length equals 16 residues. CDR3 loop: CASSKRRTVGPFEQYF. The CDR3 DNA reads as TGTGCCAGCAGCAAAAGAAGGACAGTTGGCCCCTTTGAGCAGTACTTC.

This chain uses TRBV7-3 with TRBJ2-3; D gene uncertain. CDR1 SGHTA and CDR2 FQGTGA come from the germline V gene. Trimming left V 8 bases short and J 2 bases short, with 14 bases between. The CDR3 is 14 amino acids. CDR3 sequence: CASGDPTYTDTQYF. CDR3 nucleotides: TGTGCCAGCGGCGACCCGACTTACACAGATACGCAGTATTTT.

The chain is built from TRBV11-3 and TRBJ1-1; D unresolved. The V gene's germline CDR1 is SGHNT and CDR2 YENEEA. CDR3 size: 18 residues. The V end lost 5 bases, the J end lost 1 base, and 23 bases lay between the germline ends. CDR3 DNA: TGTGCCAGCAGCCTAGTATCCCCTCGGTGGCAGGCGAACACTGAAGCTTTCTTT. Its translation is CASSLVSPRWQANTEAFF.

The chain couples TRBV7-9 to TRBJ1-4, with a possible D match to TRBD1 (5 bases). The CDR3 contains 12 residues. The germline V and J ends were trimmed by 4 bases and 11 bases, with 11 bases remaining between them. The germline V gene has CDR1 SEHNR and CDR2 FQNEAQ (reference sequence). CDR3 nucleotides: TGTGCCAGCAGCTCGCAGGGCATGAAACTGTTTTTT. This translates into CASSSQGMKLFF.

This chain connects TRBV18 to TRBJ2-2; 8 bases are a match to TRBD2. The CDR3 extends over 15 amino acids. CDR1 is KGHSH, CDR2 LQKENI, per germline. The J segment lost 2 bases and the V segment lost 4 bases, leaving 3 bases of the junction unmatched. The DNA for the CDR3 is TGTGCCAGCTCACGAGCGGGAGCCAACACCGGGGAGCTGTTTTTT. Protein product: CASSRAGANTGELFF.

This clone was seen a few times. The chain joins TRBV2 to TRBJ1-2; D is ambiguous. The CDR3 runs to 12 residues. V dropped 6 bases and J dropped 8 bases, with 13 bases sitting between them. Germline CDR1 is SNHLY and CDR2 is FYNNEI. CDR3: CASRTGGQGYTF. CDR3 coding DNA: TGTGCCAGCAGGACCGGAGGGCAGGGCTACACCTTC.

The V gene is TRBV2, the J gene TRBJ2-1; D perhaps matches TRBD2 (5 bases). The germline V gene encodes CDR1 SNHLY and CDR2 FYNNEI. There are 14 residues in the CDR3. V lost 8 bases, J lost 0 bases, and 11 bases lay in between. CDR3 sequence: CASLMGSSYNEQFF. The CDR3 DNA reads as TGTGCCAGCCTAATGGGGAGCTCCTACAATGAGCAGTTCTTC. Looking up the rest from reference TRBV2 and TRBJ2-1 gives the full variable domain: EPEVTQTPSHQVTQMGQEVILRCVPISNHLYFYWYRQILGQKVEFLVSFYNNEISEKSEIFDDQFSVERPDGSNFTLKIRSTKLEDSAMYFCASLMGSSYNEQFFGPGTRLTVL.

The chain is built from TRBV7-9 and TRBJ1-1; 7 bases are a match to TRBD1. The CDR3 sequence is 18 residues long. In germline, CDR1 is SEHNR, CDR2 FQNEAQ (reference sequence). J lost 2 bases, V lost 7 bases, and 19 bases had no gene match. CDR3: CASTYIKTGRSLNTEAFF. CDR3 sequence (DNA): TGTGCCAGCACCTACATTAAGACAGGGCGGTCTCTTAACACTGAAGCTTTCTTT. The entire variable domain, with the rest obtained from reference TRBV7-9 and TRBJ1-1, is as follows: DTGVSQNPRHKITKRGQNVTFRCDPISEHNRLYWYRQTLGQGPEFLTYFQNEAQLEKSRLLSDRFSAERPKGSFSTLEIQRTEQGDSAMYLCASTYIKTGRSLNTEAFFGQGTRLTVV.

The chain has TRBV18 and TRBJ2-1, with 8 bases identical to TRBD2. The CDR3 is 16 residues long. V lost 3 bases, J lost 7 bases, and 11 bases stayed unmatched. The germline V gene has CDR1 KGHSH and CDR2 LQKENI. CDR3 in amino acids: CASSPGGSSGYNEQFF. Written as DNA, the CDR3 is TGTGCCAGCTCACCCGGGGGGTCTAGCGGGTATAATGAGCAGTTCTTC.

The chain recombines TRBV28 with TRBJ1-1; the D gene is possibly TRBD1 (6 bases). CDR3 size: 16 residues. The germline V and J ends were trimmed by 5 bases and 5 bases, with 21 bases remaining between them. Germline CDR1 MDHEN, CDR2 SYDVKM. The CDR3 nucleotides read TGTGCCAGCAGTACCGGCGCTTGGACTAGGGGGACTGAAGCTTTCTTT. Its translation: CASSTGAWTRGTEAFF.

The rearrangement links TRBV6-1 to TRBJ1-3, with TRBD1 matching over 8 bases. The CDR3 extends over 16 amino acids. V was clipped by 2 bases and J by 6 bases; unmatched bases: 9. CDR1 and CDR2 (germline): MNHNS, SASEGT. CDR3 loop: CASSESAGQDVNTIYF. The CDR3 coding sequence is TGTGCCAGCAGTGAATCGGCGGGACAGGATGTAAACACCATATATTTT.

The V and J genes are TRBV21-1 and TRBJ1-4; the D call TRBD1 from the table was never checked on the DNA. TRBV21-1 is labeled a pseudogene. This CDR3 has 15 residues. This CDR3 reads CASSKNDSLREKLFF. DNA of the CDR3: TGTGCCAGCAGCAAAAATGACAGCCTTCGGGAAAAACTGTTTTTT.

The chain has TRBV30 and TRBJ1-5; maybe TRBD1 (5 bases). In germline, CDR1 is GTSNPN, CDR2 SVGIG (reference sequence). Trimming stripped 5 bases from V and 5 bases from J, with 16 bases between. This CDR3 region has 14 residues. CDR3 DNA sequence: TGTGCCTGGCCGGGACCCCCAGGCCATCAGCCCCAGCATTTT. Protein product: CAWPGPPGHQPQHF.

The chain combines TRBV5-1 with TRBJ2-1; tentatively, D is TRBD2 (6 bases). V lost 4 bases, J lost 7 bases, and 24 bases lay in between. This CDR3 has 17 residues. Germline assignment: CDR1 SGHRS and CDR2 YFSETQ. CDR3 in DNA: TGCGCCAGCAGCCGCGGGGCTAGCGTGGGTATAGGGAATGAGCAGTTCTTC. This encodes CASSRGASVGIGNEQFF. The variable domain in full, with the rest retrieved from reference TRBV5-1 and TRBJ2-1, is KAGVTQTPRYLIKTRGQQVTLSCSPISGHRSVSWYQQTPGQGLQFLFEYFSETQRNKGNFPGRFSGRQFSNSRSEMNVSTLELGDSALYLCASSRGASVGIGNEQFFGPGTRLTVL.

The rearrangement uses TRBV10-3 and TRBJ2-7; TRBD1 agrees at 7 bases. V gave up 2 bases and J gave up 7 bases; unmatched junction bases: 14. Germline lookup yields CDR1 ENHRY and CDR2 SYGVKD. The CDR3 spans 16 residues. CDR3 in DNA: TGTGCCATCAGTGAGAATGTAGGCCTACCCAGGGGGGAGCAGTACTTC. As protein: CAISENVGLPRGEQYF.

The rearrangement uses TRBV2 and TRBJ2-5, with TRBD2 identical over 7 bases. The germline V gene has CDR1 SNHLY and CDR2 FYNNEI. The CDR3 contains 22 residues. The junction had 26 bases not matched to a gene; V was cut back by 0 bases and J by 4 bases. The CDR3 DNA sequence: TGTGCCAGCAGTGAAGCTGCCTTAGGGAGGGGCCCGCACCCTACCGTTCGAGAGACCCAGTACTTC. Translated: CASSEAALGRGPHPTVRETQYF. Using reference TRBV2 and TRBJ2-5 for the parts outside the CDR3, the full variable domain is EPEVTQTPSHQVTQMGQEVILRCVPISNHLYFYWYRQILGQKVEFLVSFYNNEISEKSEIFDDQFSVERPDGSNFTLKIRSTKLEDSAMYFCASSEAALGRGPHPTVRETQYFGPGTRLLVL.

The rearrangement links TRBV2 to TRBJ2-1; 7 positions agree with TRBD2. This CDR3 contains 14 residues. In germline, CDR1 is SNHLY, CDR2 FYNNEI. V lost 7 bases and J lost 10; bases outside the gene matches: 13. The CDR3 is CASIAAGFQSEQFF. Written as DNA, the CDR3 is TGTGCCAGCATAGCAGCGGGATTTCAGTCGGAGCAGTTCTTC. The full variable domain, rest sourced from reference TRBV2 and TRBJ2-1, is EPEVTQTPSHQVTQMGQEVILRCVPISNHLYFYWYRQILGQKVEFLVSFYNNEISEKSEIFDDQFSVERPDGSNFTLKIRSTKLEDSAMYFCASIAAGFQSEQFFGPGTRLTVL.

This rearrangement joins TRBV6-5 to TRBJ2-1; D call uncertain. This CDR3 contains 13 residues. V was cut by 0 bases and J by 6 bases, with 6 bases left in between. The V gene's germline CDR1 is MNHEY and CDR2 SVGAGI. CDR3 loop: CASSYSHFNEQFF. Here the CDR3 DNA reads TGTGCCAGCAGTTACTCACATTTCAATGAGCAGTTCTTC.

The rearrangement joins TRBV2 to TRBJ2-2; TRBD2 aligns across 12 bases. CDR1 is SNHLY and CDR2 is FYNNEI in the germline V gene. V trimming: 2 bases; J trimming: 2 bases; junction bases outside the gene matches: 6. The CDR3 length is 18 residues. The CDR3 reads CASSERLAGGLNTGELFF. The CDR3 nucleotides read TGTGCCAGCAGTGAACGGCTAGCGGGAGGGCTTAACACCGGGGAGCTGTTTTTT.

V and J are TRBV28 and TRBJ2-7, with 8 bases lining up with TRBD2. This CDR3 is built from 12 residues. Germline CDR1 and CDR2: MDHEN and SYDVKM. J was trimmed by 4 bases and V by 6 bases; bases with no gene match: 2. Here the CDR3 DNA reads TGTGCCAGCAGGAGCGGGAGTTACGAGCAGTACTTC. It yields the protein CASRSGSYEQYF.

The chain couples TRBV7-2 to TRBJ2-4; 7 nucleotides align to TRBD1. The CDR3 totals 15 residues. The germline V gene encodes CDR1 SGHTA and CDR2 FQGNSA. J was trimmed by 9 bases and V by 3 bases; bases with no gene match: 11. CDR3: CASSLEVTGVGIQYF. Here the CDR3 DNA reads TGTGCCAGCAGCTTGGAGGTTACAGGGGTGGGCATTCAGTACTTC.

This clone was seen more than once but under ten times. This rearrangement joins TRBV19 to TRBJ1-5; a possible D gene is TRBD1 (6 bases). Trimming removed 1 base at V and 3 bases at J, with 10 bases between. The germline V gene encodes CDR1 LNHDA and CDR2 SQIVND (reference sequence). The CDR3 totals 15 residues. As DNA, the CDR3 is TGTGCCAGTAGTATAGGGGGGGCCTACAATCAGCCCCAGCATTTT. This codes for CASSIGGAYNQPQHF.

This clone was detected only a few times. The chain is built from TRBV10-3 and TRBJ2-3; 9 bases map to TRBD1. CDR3 length equals 14 residues. V trimming: 5 bases; J trimming: 2 bases; junction bases outside the gene matches: 2. Germline V gives CDR1 ENHRY, CDR2 SYGVKD. DNA of the CDR3: TGTGCCATCAGTAGGACAGGGGACACAGATACGCAGTATTTT. It codes for CAISRTGDTDTQYF.